This TCR beta chain was retrieved from a study of blood T cell repertoires in COVID-19. Looking at the study overall: Donors in the United States, Italy and Spain gave samples during acute or convalescent COVID-19. From T cells, B-cell-depleted T cells, or PBMCs came the material, which was cDNA or gDNA.

The trim removed 5 bases at V and 4 bases at J, leaving 3 bases unmatched. Germline V CDR1 and CDR2: MNHEY, SMNVEV (reference sequence). The CDR3 contains 15 residues. Method: immunoSEQ multiplex PCR; TCRdb's copy keeps in-frame clones and lacks some. Seen here are 20,000 to 25,000 clones, around 82% observed once, and the top ten hold 9.5% to 15%. This clonotype was obtained from a man aged 55 to 69 with active COVID-19. Sequencing used peripheral blood. The J gene is TRBJ2-1, the V gene TRBV27; 12 nucleotides line up with TRBD2. CDR3: CASSQGLAGYNEQFF. The CDR3 DNA reads as TGTGCCAGCAGTCAGGGACTAGCGGGTTACAATGAGCAGTTCTTC.